The next 32 T cell receptor beta chains were all read from a single sample in a study of memory CD4+ T cells and cytomegalovirus serostatus. TCRdb's table, derived via immunoSEQ multiplex PCR, lists solely in-frame clones and lacks some. This table has about 39,000 clones, about 73% appearing once. The sort gate was single viable CD3+CD4+CD8-CD45RO+ cells for memory CD4+ T cells. The sequencing sample was made of memory CD4+ T cells from blood. All receptors come from an adult in good health and CMV-seronegative.

V gene TRBV4-1 combines with J gene TRBJ2-3; 8 nucleotides match TRBD1. Looked up from germline, CDR1 is MGHRA and CDR2 is YSYEKL. With V trimmed by 4 bases and J by 2 bases, 20 bases remained unmatched. The CDR3 is made up of 20 amino acids. The CDR3 reads CASSRGIGQGISLDTDTQYF. In nucleotides, the CDR3 is TGCGCCAGCAGCCGGGGGATCGGACAGGGAATAAGCCTTGACACAGATACGCAGTATTTT.

The rearrangement joins TRBV7-9 to TRBJ2-7, with 10 bases fitting TRBD1. CDR3 length: 15 amino acids. Germline V lookup: CDR1 SEHNR, CDR2 FQNEAQ (reference sequence). V shed 5 bases, J shed 3 bases, and the junction held 7 bases outside the gene matches. Written as DNA, the CDR3 is TGTGCCAGCAGCGGGGGACAGGGGTTTAGCTACGAGCAGTACTTC. Amino acids: CASSGGQGFSYEQYF.

The chain is built from TRBV19 and TRBJ2-2, with D possibly TRBD2 on 6 matching bases. Germline CDR1 is LNHDA and CDR2 is SQIVND (reference sequence). The CDR3 spans 14 residues. The germline V and J ends were trimmed by 5 bases and 4 bases, with 11 bases remaining between them. The CDR3 loop reads CASSATAGTGELFF. The CDR3, as DNA: TGTGCCAGTAGTGCGACAGCGGGCACCGGGGAGCTGTTTTTT.

V is TRBV5-6 and J is TRBJ2-5; D is perhaps TRBD1 (6 bases). The germline V gene has CDR1 SGHDT and CDR2 YYEEEE. This CDR3 contains 15 residues. V was clipped by 4 bases and J by 0 bases, with 13 bases between them. CDR3: CASSPLYRDQETQYF. CDR3 sequence (DNA): TGTGCCAGCAGCCCACTCTACAGGGACCAAGAGACCCAGTACTTC.

The gene calls are TRBV30 and TRBJ1-1; D gene uncertain. Germline V gene lookup returns CDR1 GTSNPN and CDR2 SVGIG (reference sequence). The CDR3 has 17 amino acids. Trimming stripped 0 bases from V and 1 base from J, with 18 bases between. This CDR3 reads CAWSVPRVFIRNTEAFF. CDR3 nucleotide sequence: TGTGCCTGGAGTGTACCTCGGGTGTTCATCAGGAACACTGAAGCTTTCTTT.

DNA for the CDR3: TGTGCCAGCAGCTTAGGGACAGGGAACGACTACGAGCAGTACTTC. It encodes CASSLGTGNDYEQYF. This sequence joins TRBV11-2 and TRBJ2-7, with 8 bases identical to TRBD1. J lost 3 bases, V lost 1 base, and 5 bases had no gene match. Looked up from germline, CDR1 is SGHAT and CDR2 is FQNNGV. This CDR3 contains 15 residues.

V is TRBV15 and J is TRBJ2-3; D is undetermined. The CDR3 consists of 16 residues. CDR1 and CDR2 (germline): LNHNV, YYDKDF (reference sequence). The germline V and J ends were trimmed by 0 bases and 0 bases, with 10 bases remaining between them. The CDR3 sequence is CATSRDITGSTDTQYF. The CDR3 DNA follows: TGTGCCACCAGCAGAGACATCACCGGGAGCACAGATACGCAGTATTTT.

The chain recombines TRBV6-1 with TRBJ2-2; TRBD2 is a possible D gene (6 bases). Trimming pared 8 bases from V and 2 bases from J, leaving 9 bases between. The CDR3 runs to 13 residues. Germline V gene lookup returns CDR1 MNHNS and CDR2 SASEGT. The CDR3 region is CASRDSNTGELFF. The CDR3 coding sequence is TGTGCCAGCCGGGACTCAAACACCGGGGAGCTGTTTTTT.

This chain uses TRBV7-2 with TRBJ2-5; TRBD1 might be the D (6 bases). Looked up from germline, CDR1 is SGHTA and CDR2 is FQGNSA. The CDR3 has 12 residues. V was trimmed by 3 bases and J by 10 bases, leaving 12 bases between them. The CDR3 bases are TGTGCCAGCAGCTTTCTCGGACAGCTCCAGTACTTC. It encodes CASSFLGQLQYF.

The chain recombines TRBV10-3 with TRBJ2-3; the match to TRBD1 covers 9 bases. The CDR3 sequence is 14 residues long. Trimming cost V 10 bases and J 3 bases; bases outside gene matches: 8. CDR1 is ENHRY, CDR2 SYGVKD, per germline. This CDR3 is CATRDRVETDTQYF. The CDR3 DNA sequence: TGTGCCACTCGGGACAGGGTGGAGACAGATACGCAGTATTTT.

Concerning this clone itself: Since no conserved phenylalanine or tryptophan closes the CDR3, a read error is the likely cause. The DNA is omitted, as the CDR3 cannot be located on it reliably, and the CDR3 follows TCRdb's listing. The chain uses TRBV7-9 and TRBJ1-2. CDR1 and CDR2 from the germline V gene are SEHNR and FQNEAQ (reference sequence). The CDR3 has 15 residues if both end residues are counted. The CDR3 loop is CASSSSETDSMAMKI.

This sequence joins TRBV25-1 and TRBJ2-3; D is uncertain. The V and J ends lost 4 bases and 2 bases respectively, with 10 bases between them. The CDR3 has 14 residues. The germline V gene has CDR1 MGHDK and CDR2 SYGVNS. This CDR3 is CASSAQVSTDTQYF. DNA for the CDR3: TGTGCCAGCAGTGCCCAAGTTTCCACAGATACGCAGTATTTT. The full variable domain, with the rest looked up from reference TRBV25-1 and TRBJ2-3, is EADIYQTPRYLVIGTGKKITLECSQTMGHDKMYWYQQDPGMELHLIHYSYGVNSTEKGDLSSESTVSRIRTEHFPLTLESARPSHTSQYLCASSAQVSTDTQYFGPGTRLTVL.

J is TRBJ2-2 and V is TRBV29-1; 11 bases line up with TRBD1. Germline CDR1 SQVTM, CDR2 ANQGSEA. Trimming removed 6 bases from V and 6 bases from J; junction bases left unmatched: 6. CDR3 length: 14 amino acids. The CDR3 loop reads CSVGQGASAGELFF. CDR3 DNA sequence: TGCAGCGTCGGACAGGGGGCGAGCGCCGGGGAGCTGTTTTTT.

The rearrangement uses TRBV21-1 and TRBJ2-5; the table names TRBD2, a call not compared with the DNA. TRBV21-1 is tagged as a pseudogene. The CDR3 length is 13 residues. CDR3 loop: CASNPRIPGLGDF. CDR3 coding DNA: TGTGCCAGTAACCCCCGAATTCCGGGACTAGGAGACTTC.

The rearrangement uses TRBV5-6 and TRBJ2-4, with D perhaps TRBD1 (5 bases). Germline loops: CDR1 SGHDT, CDR2 YYEEEE. Trimming took 4 bases from V and 6 from J, leaving 11 bases between them. The CDR3 totals 13 residues. The CDR3 DNA reads as TGTGCCAGCAGCCTCGTCACAGGAAACATTCAGTACTTC. As protein: CASSLVTGNIQYF.

The rearrangement links TRBV9 to TRBJ1-2, with 7 positions matching TRBD1. Germline values: CDR1 SGDLS, CDR2 YYNGEE. There are 15 residues in the CDR3. Trimming removed 4 bases from V and 4 bases from J; junction bases left unmatched: 10. The DNA of the CDR3 is TGTGCCAGCAGCAAACAGGGGAATCAGGGCTATGGCTACACCTTC. This encodes CASSKQGNQGYGYTF. The full variable domain, in which reference TRBV9 and TRBJ1-2 provide the parts outside the CDR3, is DSGVTQTPKHLITATGQRVTLRCSPRSGDLSVYWYQQSLDQGLQFLIQYYNGEERAKGNILERFSAQQFPDLHSELNLSSLELGDSALYFCASSKQGNQGYGYTFGSGTRLTVV.

This clone is medium-sized. The V gene is TRBV6-1, the J gene TRBJ2-5, with D perhaps TRBD1 (8 bases). There are 15 residues in the CDR3. The V gene lost 4 bases and the J gene lost 3 bases, with 15 bases spanning the gap. Germline V CDR1 and CDR2: MNHNS, SASEGT. The CDR3 region has the DNA TGTGCCAGCAGTGTGTCACAGGGGGGGGAAGAGACCCAGTACTTC. Protein product: CASSVSQGGEETQYF.

This clone was picked up one time. The chain couples TRBV30 to TRBJ1-2, with 10 bases matching TRBD1. The CDR3 contains 13 residues. The germline V gene encodes CDR1 GTSNPN and CDR2 SVGIG (reference sequence). The ends lost 3 bases at V and 6 bases at J; junction bases unmatched: 4. The CDR3 DNA reads TGTGCCTGGAGGGCGGACAGGGGGAATGGCTACACCTTC. Translation: CAWRADRGNGYTF.

The CDR3 DNA is TGTGCCAGCAGCTTGGGGGGGCTAGCGAGCCGGACCGGGGAGCTGTTTTTT. Its translation: CASSLGGLASRTGELFF. The chain employs TRBV11-3 and TRBJ2-2; perhaps TRBD2 as D (7 bases). The CDR3 is made up of 17 amino acids. V lost 3 bases, J lost 5 bases, and 19 bases lay in between. Germline V CDR1 and CDR2: SGHNT, YENEEA.

The chain recombines TRBV4-1 with TRBJ1-4, with D tentatively TRBD1 (6 bases). Per the germline V gene, CDR1 is MGHRA and CDR2 is YSYEKL. Trimming pared 1 base from V and 8 bases from J, leaving 20 bases between. This CDR3 region has 17 residues. The CDR3 protein is CASSQVLGGGAGEKLFF. The CDR3 nucleotides are TGCGCCAGCAGCCAAGTCCTAGGAGGGGGGGCAGGGGAAAAACTGTTTTTT.

The rearrangement links TRBV5-8 to TRBJ1-2; tentative D call: TRBD1 (6 bases). Trimming took off 1 base at V and 2 bases at J, with 9 bases between the two ends. Germline V gives CDR1 SGHTS, CDR2 YDEGEE. The CDR3 totals 14 residues. DNA for the CDR3: TGTGCCAGCAGCTTGACAGGGACGAACTATGGCTACACCTTC. Its translation is CASSLTGTNYGYTF.

This chain uses TRBV30 with TRBJ1-2; 10 bases line up with TRBD1. Germline values: CDR1 GTSNPN, CDR2 SVGIG (reference sequence). This CDR3 comprises 17 residues. J was trimmed by 0 bases and V by 0 bases; bases with no gene match: 7. In DNA form, the CDR3 reads TGTGCCTGGAGTGTACCTCGGACAGGGGGTACTAACTATGGCTACACCTTC. The encoded protein is CAWSVPRTGGTNYGYTF.

The chain combines TRBV7-2 with TRBJ2-5; the match to TRBD1 covers 8 bases. Germline CDR1 SGHTA, CDR2 FQGNSA. The CDR3 is made up of 15 amino acids. Unmatched junction bases numbered 7, after V lost 5 bases and J lost 2 bases. The CDR3 region has the DNA TGTGCCAGCAGCCCAAGGGACAGGCCGCAAGAGACCCAGTACTTC. Its protein product is CASSPRDRPQETQYF. Variable domain in full (rest from reference TRBV7-2 and TRBJ2-5): GAGVSQSPSNKVTEKGKDVELRCDPISGHTALYWYRQSLGQGLEFLIYFQGNSAPDKSGLPSDRFSAERTGGSVSTLTIQRTQQEDSAVYLCASSPRDRPQETQYFGPGTRLLVL.

This clone was seen more than once but under ten times. One end of the junction fails to match germline, which may point to a read error. The V and J genes are TRBV19 and TRBJ1-4, with 7 positions matching TRBD1. Germline-derived CDR1 and CDR2 are LNHDA and SQIVND (reference sequence). The CDR3 has 12 residues. The CDR3 loop is CASRLSQGQPLF. CDR3 sequence (DNA): TGTGCCAGTCGTCTGTCCCAGGGACAGCCTCTTTTT.

This chain joins TRBV5-5 and TRBJ2-5, with 8 bases identical to TRBD2. This CDR3 has 14 residues. The germline V gene has CDR1 SGHKS and CDR2 YYEKEE (reference sequence). After removal of 0 bases from V and 6 bases from J, the junction contained 4 bases not matched to a gene. This CDR3 is CASSLAGGGKTQYF. The DNA of the CDR3 is TGTGCCAGCAGCTTGGCCGGGGGGGGCAAGACCCAGTACTTC.

V is TRBV4-1 and J is TRBJ2-1, with 9 bases lining up with TRBD1. CDR1 MGHRA and CDR2 YSYEKL come from the germline V gene. Trimming removed 4 bases from V and 0 bases from J; junction bases left unmatched: 7. The CDR3 is 17 amino acids. The CDR3 loop is CASSRIQGAGSYNEQFF. CDR3 DNA: TGCGCCAGCAGCCGTATACAGGGGGCAGGCTCCTACAATGAGCAGTTCTTC.

This chain joins TRBV14 and TRBJ1-3, with 8 bases lining up with TRBD1. The CDR3 covers 15 residues. Germline V gives CDR1 SGHDN, CDR2 FVKESK. The junction had 5 bases not matched to a gene; V was cut back by 5 bases and J by 2 bases. CDR3 in amino acids: CASSVTTGAGNTIYF. The CDR3 DNA reads TGTGCCAGCAGCGTTACGACAGGGGCTGGAAACACCATATATTTT.

This chain connects TRBV30 to TRBJ1-3; the D is unclear. The germline gives CDR1 GTSNPN, CDR2 SVGIG (reference sequence). The CDR3 has 14 residues. Deletions cut 0 bases from V and 2 bases from J, with 8 bases between. The CDR3 sequence: CAWSVGDTGNTIYF. The CDR3 DNA reads TGTGCCTGGAGTGTGGGCGATACTGGAAACACCATATATTTT.

The chain joins TRBV14 to TRBJ2-2; no clear D. Per the germline V gene, CDR1 is SGHDN and CDR2 is FVKESK. The V and J ends lost 4 bases and 2 bases respectively, with 14 bases between them. This CDR3 has 16 residues. The CDR3 bases are TGTGCCAGCAGCCCCCGGCGGCAGGCCAACACCGGGGAGCTGTTTTTT. Translated: CASSPRRQANTGELFF.

The rearrangement joins TRBV19 to TRBJ2-1; 11 bases are shared with TRBD2. Unmatched junction bases numbered 6, after V lost 3 bases and J lost 5 bases. This CDR3 spans 16 amino acids. Germline V gene lookup returns CDR1 LNHDA and CDR2 SQIVND (reference sequence). The CDR3 is CASSMMGLAVDNEQFF. CDR3 DNA: TGTGCCAGTAGTATGATGGGACTAGCGGTGGACAATGAGCAGTTCTTC. The whole variable domain, filled in from reference TRBV19 and TRBJ2-1, reads DGGITQSPKYLFRKEGQNVTLSCEQNLNHDAMYWYRQDPGQGLRLIYYSQIVNDFQKGDIAEGYSVSREKKESFPLTVTSAQKNPTAFYLCASSMMGLAVDNEQFFGPGTRLTVL.

The chain uses TRBV19 and TRBJ1-2; D is unresolved. Between the trimmed V and J ends, which lost 7 bases and 4 bases, there was a span of 19 bases. Per germline, CDR1 LNHDA and CDR2 SQIVND (reference sequence). The CDR3 is 15 amino acids. The CDR3 spells CASIKSTLPLYGYTF. The DNA for the CDR3 is TGTGCCAGTATAAAGAGTACTCTTCCACTCTATGGCTACACCTTC. Full variable domain (outside the CDR3, taken from reference TRBV19 and TRBJ1-2): DGGITQSPKYLFRKEGQNVTLSCEQNLNHDAMYWYRQDPGQGLRLIYYSQIVNDFQKGDIAEGYSVSREKKESFPLTVTSAQKNPTAFYLCASIKSTLPLYGYTFGSGTRLTVV.

This sequence joins TRBV11-3 and TRBJ1-2; 9 nucleotides match TRBD1. The V and J ends lost 0 bases and 5 bases, in that order; junction bases with no gene match: 1. CDR1 SGHNT and CDR2 YENEEA come from the germline V gene. The CDR3 runs to 14 residues. The CDR3 region is CASSLEDRGYGYTF. Written as DNA, the CDR3 is TGTGCCAGCAGCTTAGAGGACAGGGGTTATGGCTACACCTTC.